This T cell receptor beta chain was identified during a study of blood T cell repertoires in COVID-19. V was trimmed by 3 bases and J by 0 bases, leaving 12 bases between them. The germline gives CDR1 SGDLS, CDR2 YYNGEE. The CDR3 has 15 amino acids. Sequencing was performed with immunoSEQ multiplex PCR; in TCRdb, only in-frame clones are kept and a portion is missing. The sample has some 270,000 clones, roughly 89% seen once. Input material: peripheral blood. The sequence was obtained from a woman between 40 and 55 years old who had recovered from COVID-19. V and J are TRBV9 and TRBJ2-5; a possible D gene is TRBD2 (6 bases). CDR3: CASSGDRDYQETQYF. The CDR3 DNA reads as TGTGCCAGCAGCGGTGACCGGGACTACCAAGAGACCCAGTACTTC. Full variable domain (missing parts from reference TRBV9 and TRBJ2-5): DSGVTQTPKHLITATGQRVTLRCSPRSGDLSVYWYQQSLDQGLQFLIQYYNGEERAKGNILERFSAQQFPDLHSELNLSSLELGDSALYFCASSGDRDYQETQYFGPGTRLLVL.